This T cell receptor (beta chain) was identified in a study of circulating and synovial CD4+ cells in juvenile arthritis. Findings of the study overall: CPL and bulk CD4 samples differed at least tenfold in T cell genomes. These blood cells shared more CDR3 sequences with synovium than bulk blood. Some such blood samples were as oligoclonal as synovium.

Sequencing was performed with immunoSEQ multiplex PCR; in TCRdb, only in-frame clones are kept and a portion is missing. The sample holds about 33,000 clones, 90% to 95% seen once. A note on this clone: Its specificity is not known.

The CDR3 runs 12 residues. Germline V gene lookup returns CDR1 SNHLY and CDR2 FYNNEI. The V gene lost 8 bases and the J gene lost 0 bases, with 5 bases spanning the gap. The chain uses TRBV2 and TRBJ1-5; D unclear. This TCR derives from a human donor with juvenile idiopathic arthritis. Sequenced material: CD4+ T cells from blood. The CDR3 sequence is CASASSNQPQHF. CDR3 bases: TGTGCCAGCGCGAGTAGCAATCAGCCCCAGCATTTT.